The clone carrying this T cell receptor (beta chain) came up many times. Each CDR3 protein gets one entry after TCRdb re-called the RT-PCR reads with MiXCR. This sample has about a million distinct CDR3 sequences; over 15% occur once, and the top ten carry 6%. This sample is drawn from a study of patients and donors after allogeneic stem cell transplantation. CDR1 and CDR2 (germline): SGHRS, YFSETQ. Trimming cost V 2 bases and J 3 bases, with 9 bases left between them. This CDR3 contains 13 residues. The sample was blood, either unsorted or a sorted T cell fraction (not recorded which). The receptor's source is a human donor who was either an allogeneic HSCT recipient or a stem cell or donor lymphocyte infusion donor (not recorded which). It is not recorded whose cells these are; they may come from a transplant donor. The chain has TRBV5-1 and TRBJ2-7; tentatively, D is TRBD1 (5 bases). In DNA, the CDR3 is TGCGCCAGCAGCTTCGGAAGGGGCTACGAGCAGTACTTC. Its translation: CASSFGRGYEQYF.